Below, 8 T cell receptor beta chains from the same sample are listed, as sequenced in a study of blood T cell repertoires in COVID-19. Assay used: immunoSEQ multiplex PCR; TCRdb lists only in-frame clones, some missing. The sample lists 170,000 or so clones; roughly four fifths were seen once. What was sequenced was peripheral blood. The receptors shown here come from a human donor in a cohort sampled during active COVID-19.

The chain has TRBV2 and TRBJ1-5; TRBD1 matches 10 bases. V trimming: 4 bases; J trimming: 7 bases; junction bases outside the gene matches: 7. The germline CDR1 and CDR2 sequences are SNHLY and FYNNEI. This CDR3 comprises 15 residues. CDR3 region: CASSGETGGGQPQHF. The DNA for the CDR3 is TGTGCCAGCAGTGGGGAGACAGGGGGCGGCCAGCCCCAGCATTTT. Full variable domain (missing parts from reference TRBV2 and TRBJ1-5): EPEVTQTPSHQVTQMGQEVILRCVPISNHLYFYWYRQILGQKVEFLVSFYNNEISEKSEIFDDQFSVERPDGSNFTLKIRSTKLEDSAMYFCASSGETGGGQPQHFGDGTRLSIL.

This clone was recorded once. The chain has TRBV2 and TRBJ2-1; TRBD2 agrees at 11 bases. The CDR3 is 17 amino acids. Germline loops: CDR1 SNHLY, CDR2 FYNNEI. J lost 8 bases, V lost 5 bases, and 14 bases had no gene match. The chain's CDR3 is CASSRGSGRAKFHEQFF. Written as DNA, the CDR3 is TGTGCCAGCAGTAGGGGTAGCGGGAGGGCCAAATTCCATGAGCAGTTCTTC.

V is TRBV29-1 and J is TRBJ1-2, with D maybe TRBD1 (5 bases). The CDR3 sequence is 14 residues long. The germline V gene encodes CDR1 SQVTM and CDR2 ANQGSEA. V was shortened by 4 bases and J by 8 bases, with 20 bases between the two germline ends. The CDR3, as DNA: TGCAGCGTTGTTCAATCGGGCCGTCAGGGCGGCTACACCTTC. It encodes CSVVQSGRQGGYTF.

This clone has a single count. This chain connects TRBV6-5 to TRBJ2-7, with D unresolved. Germline CDR1 is MNHEY and CDR2 is SVGAGI. There are 13 residues in the CDR3. Trimming stripped 6 bases from V and 5 bases from J, with 14 bases between. In DNA form, the CDR3 reads TGTGCCAGCAGGCCACCCGGTTCCGACGAGCAGTACTTC. It encodes CASRPPGSDEQYF.

V is TRBV5-4 and J is TRBJ2-7; 15 positions agree with TRBD2. The CDR3 loop spans 16 amino acids. Germline V lookup: CDR1 SGHNT, CDR2 YYREEE (reference sequence). J gave up 3 bases and V 4 bases, and 5 bases lay outside the gene matches. The CDR3 region has the DNA TGTGCCAGCAGCCCCGGGACTAGCGGGGGGCGCTACGAGCAGTACTTC. Translation gives CASSPGTSGGRYEQYF. The full variable domain, in which reference TRBV5-4 and TRBJ2-7 provide the parts outside the CDR3, is ETGVTQSPTHLIKTRGQQVTLRCSSQSGHNTVSWYQQALGQGPQFIFQYYREEENGRGNFPPRFSGLQFPNYSSELNVNALELDDSALYLCASSPGTSGGRYEQYFGPGTRLTVT.

For this clone: One end of the junction does not line up with germline, which may come from a read error. The rearrangement joins TRBV13 to TRBJ2-1, with 7 bases that match TRBD2. This CDR3 comprises 16 residues. CDR1 PRHDT and CDR2 FYEKMQ come from the germline V gene (reference sequence). Written as DNA, the CDR3 is TGTGCCAGCAGCTTAGCCCGGGACTACTCCCACAATGAGCAGTTCTTC. Translation: CASSLARDYSHNEQFF.

CDR3 sequence: CASSGFEGAEAFF. The CDR3 DNA is TGTGCCAGTAGCGGTTTTGAGGGGGCTGAAGCTTTCTTT. The chain couples TRBV19 to TRBJ1-1; TRBD1 might be the D (6 bases). Germline loops: CDR1 LNHDA, CDR2 SQIVND (reference sequence). The CDR3 has 13 amino acids. V lost 6 bases and J 6 bases, leaving 14 bases between the germline ends. Variable domain in full (rest from reference TRBV19 and TRBJ1-1): DGGITQSPKYLFRKEGQNVTLSCEQNLNHDAMYWYRQDPGQGLRLIYYSQIVNDFQKGDIAEGYSVSREKKESFPLTVTSAQKNPTAFYLCASSGFEGAEAFFGQGTRLTVV.

CDR3 nucleotide sequence: TGTGCCAGCTATGCCCCGGGGGGGGAGACTGAAGCTTTCTTT. Its protein product is CASYAPGGETEAFF. The rearrangement joins TRBV25-1 to TRBJ1-1; D might be TRBD1 (5 bases). Trimming left V 8 bases short and J 5 bases short, with 18 bases between. Germline-derived CDR1 and CDR2 are MGHDK and SYGVNS. The CDR3 contains 14 residues.